Given below is one TCR beta chain in context. Nominally healthy donors provided the samples, though records likely missed some immune exposures. Vbeta (60) and Jbeta (13) primers were used in the PCR. Measured with immunoSEQ multiplex PCR; TCRdb has only the in-frame clones, and not every one. In the table there are under 150,000 clones, about 73% of which are singletons. This entry belongs to a study of cytomegalovirus exposure and HLA in healthy donors. The CDR3 is 15 residues long. Trimming took off 1 base at V and 4 bases at J, with 13 bases between the two ends. Germline lookup yields CDR1 MNHEY and CDR2 SVGAGI.

The receptor was derived from a middle-aged woman in good health and CMV-seronegative. Specimen: PBMCs. The genes are TRBV6-5 and TRBJ1-1; D is perhaps TRBD1 (5 bases). The CDR3 here is CASSYWGEVSTEAFF. In nucleotides, the CDR3 is TGTGCCAGCAGTTACTGGGGGGAAGTCAGCACTGAAGCTTTCTTT.